The clone carrying this TCR beta chain was counted only a few times. Each CDR3 protein is one row after TCRdb ran MiXCR on the 5' RACE reads. The sample lists fewer than 95,000 distinct CDR3 sequences, about 13% occurring once. These data originate in a study of T-cell memory formation after mild COVID-19. The clonotype was recovered from an adult woman who had mild COVID-19 (a few samples of this study predate the infection). Cell type and time point are not known. Sequencing was carried out using PBMCs or a T cell subset sorted from them (not recorded which).

DNA for the CDR3: TGTGCCAGCTCACCCCCCGGCAGCCAGGGAGACACAGATACGCAGTATTTT. Translated, it gives CASSPPGSQGDTDTQYF. The chain joins TRBV18 to TRBJ2-3; tentatively, D is TRBD1 or TRBD2 (5 bases each). The CDR3 length is 17 residues. Germline-derived CDR1 and CDR2 are KGHSH and LQKENI. The V end lost 3 bases, the J end lost 2 bases, and 18 bases lay between the germline ends.